These 24 T cell receptor beta chains originate from one sample sequenced in a study of response to subunit inactivated influenza vaccine. In TCRdb, the RT-PCR reads were re-called with MiXCR into one record per CDR3 protein. The table includes fewer than 800,000 distinct CDR3 sequences, 15% to 18% detected once. Source: PBMCs from blood, taken 11 to 12 days after vaccination. Every receptor here comes from a man aged 50 or older who received an inactivated influenza vaccine.

The chain has TRBV7-2 and TRBJ1-5; 7 bases fit TRBD1. Germline-derived CDR1 and CDR2 are SGHTA and FQGNSA. The CDR3 sequence is 14 residues long. J lost 2 bases, V lost 5 bases, and 3 bases had no gene match. CDR3 sequence (DNA): TGTGCCAGCAGCCACAGGGGTGGCAATCAGCCCCAGCATTTT. This translates into CASSHRGGNQPQHF.

The chain couples TRBV6-2 or TRBV6-3 to TRBJ2-5; D might be TRBD1 (7 bases). Germline CDR1 MNHEY, CDR2 SVGEGT. CDR3 length: 13 residues. With 8 bases removed from V and 5 bases from J, the gap between germline ends came to 15 bases. CDR3 region: CASWTGGYETQYF. In DNA form, the CDR3 reads TGTGCCAGCTGGACAGGAGGGTACGAGACCCAGTACTTC.

The V and J genes are TRBV20-1 and TRBJ2-1, with TRBD2 identical over 11 bases. V lost 0 bases to trimming and J lost 13 bases; unmatched junction nucleotides: 14. Germline lookup yields CDR1 DFQATT and CDR2 SNEGSKA (reference sequence). The CDR3 length is 16 residues. DNA of the CDR3: TGCAGTGCTAGAGACCTTGGACTAGCGGGTAGTAGTTCACAGTTCTTC. Protein product: CSARDLGLAGSSSQFF.

A few counts support this clonotype. This chain connects TRBV10-3 to TRBJ2-7; 9 positions match TRBD2. The CDR3 is 15 amino acids. The germline gives CDR1 ENHRY, CDR2 SYGVKD. V gave up 0 bases and J gave up 2 bases; unmatched junction bases: 2. The CDR3 region is CAISESGGGAYEQYF. The CDR3 DNA sequence: TGTGCCATCAGTGAGTCTGGCGGGGGGGCCTACGAGCAGTACTTC.

The chain combines TRBV7-9 with TRBJ1-2; D not resolved. Looked up from germline, CDR1 is SEHNR and CDR2 is FQNEAQ (reference sequence). Trimming shortened V by 4 bases and J by 6 bases, and 9 bases separated the two germline ends. The CDR3 totals 12 residues. The CDR3 protein is CASSWGSHGYTF. Written as DNA, the CDR3 is TGTGCCAGCAGCTGGGGATCGCATGGCTACACCTTC.

This clonotype was detected only a few times. This chain uses TRBV10-3 with TRBJ1-1; D is unclear. The length of the CDR3 is 12 residues. V was cut by 7 bases and J by 3 bases, with 9 bases left in between. Germline V gene sequence: CDR1 ENHRY, CDR2 SYGVKD. CDR3 nucleotides: TGTGCCATCAAGAAAACGGACACTGAAGCTTTCTTT. Protein sequence: CAIKKTDTEAFF.

CDR3: CASSSLLGFEQYF. CDR3 DNA sequence: TGTGCCAGCAGTTCTTTGTTGGGGTTCGAGCAGTACTTC. The chain links TRBV27 to TRBJ2-7; D unclear. The V gene's germline CDR1 is MNHEY and CDR2 SMNVEV (reference sequence). Trimming pared 4 bases from V and 6 bases from J, leaving 13 bases between. CDR3 length equals 13 residues.

Notes on this clonotype: One junction end disagrees with the germline gene, perhaps due to a read error. The chain employs TRBV14 and TRBJ1-1, with 9 bases fitting TRBD1. CDR1 is SGHDN and CDR2 is FVKESK in the germline V gene. The CDR3 contains 14 residues. CDR3 sequence (DNA): TGTGCCAGCAGTTTGACAGGGGGAGCTTTTGAAGCGTTCTTT. The encoded protein is CASSLTGGAFEAFF.

The chain uses TRBV7-8 and TRBJ2-2, with D maybe TRBD1 (6 bases). The CDR3 is made up of 17 amino acids. CDR1 is SGHVS, CDR2 FQNEAQ, per germline. V was pared by 4 bases and J by 2 bases, with 17 bases between. The CDR3 DNA follows: TGTGCCAGCAGCTCCGTCTTCTCCGGGACAAACACCGGGGAGCTGTTTTTT. Amino acids: CASSSVFSGTNTGELFF.

This clonotype occurred a few times. The rearrangement uses TRBV7-2 and TRBJ2-1, with D tentatively TRBD1 (6 bases). This CDR3 has 15 residues. V gave up 5 bases and J gave up 4 bases, with 15 bases separating them. Germline V gives CDR1 SGHTA, CDR2 FQGNSA. The DNA of the CDR3 is TGTGCCAGCAGCCGCCCTGGGACAACTTACAATGAGCAGTTCTTC. Amino acid sequence: CASSRPGTTYNEQFF.

This rearrangement joins TRBV12-3 or TRBV12-4 to TRBJ2-1; tentative D call: TRBD2 (6 bases). This CDR3 has 15 residues. The V gene lost 0 bases and the J gene lost 10 bases, with 16 bases spanning the gap. The CDR3 DNA sequence: TGTGCCAGCAGTTTAGCGACGATTGGCGGGATAGAGCAGTTCTTC. It encodes CASSLATIGGIEQFF.

This clonotype has just a few counts. This sequence joins TRBV7-8 and TRBJ1-5; unclear D gene. The CDR3 is 17 amino acids. Deletions cut 1 base from V and 1 base from J, with 14 bases between. Germline CDR1 SGHVS, CDR2 FQNEAQ. As DNA, the CDR3 is TGTGCCAGCAGCTTAGGACATGGGCTCATGAGCAATCAGCCCCAGCATTTT. Protein sequence: CASSLGHGLMSNQPQHF.

V gene TRBV7-2 combines with J gene TRBJ1-5, with no clear D. V was pared by 1 base and J by 7 bases, with 8 bases between. The CDR3 spans 13 residues. Germline loops: CDR1 SGHTA, CDR2 FQGNSA. CDR3 sequence (DNA): TGTGCCAGCAGCTTAGGAAGGGAACAGCCCCAGCATTTT. It translates to CASSLGREQPQHF.

This clonotype was observed a few times. The chain employs TRBV20-1 and TRBJ1-4, with a tentative D call TRBD1 (5 bases). Between the trimmed V and J ends, which lost 6 bases and 8 bases, there was a span of 16 bases. Germline V CDR1 and CDR2: DFQATT, SNEGSKA (reference sequence). This CDR3 has 13 amino acids. The DNA of the CDR3 is TGCAGTGCCCTGGGGGGTGGTGGCGAAAAACTGTTTTTT. The encoded protein is CSALGGGGEKLFF.

The rearrangement joins TRBV11-2 to TRBJ2-7, with 8 nucleotides matching TRBD1. Trimming took 7 bases from V and 0 from J; bases not matched to a gene: 8. The germline gives CDR1 SGHAT, CDR2 FQNNGV. The CDR3 has 15 residues. CDR3 region: CASKGGQGLSYEQYF. The CDR3 nucleotides are TGTGCCAGCAAAGGAGGACAGGGACTCTCCTACGAGCAGTACTTC.

The V call is TRBV5-1, the J call TRBJ1-5; D is uncertain. CDR3 length: 15 residues. Trimming took off 4 bases at V and 0 bases at J, with 11 bases between the two ends. Germline loops: CDR1 SGHRS, CDR2 YFSETQ. The CDR3 sequence: CASSTWGNSNQPQHF. CDR3 in DNA: TGCGCCAGCAGCACGTGGGGAAATAGCAATCAGCCCCAGCATTTT.

The V call is TRBV2, the J call TRBJ2-7, with 8 positions matching TRBD2. The CDR3 extends over 16 amino acids. CDR1 is SNHLY, CDR2 FYNNEI, per germline. J was trimmed by 3 bases and V by 4 bases; bases with no gene match: 11. CDR3 sequence reads: CASSAYLRAGDYEQYF. CDR3 DNA sequence: TGTGCCAGCAGTGCCTACCTGCGAGCGGGAGACTACGAGCAGTACTTC.

This clonotype was recorded a few times. The chain couples TRBV3-1 to TRBJ2-1, with D possibly called TRBD1 or TRBD2 (5 bases each). V lost 0 bases and J lost 9, with 12 bases in between. Germline V gene lookup returns CDR1 LGHDT and CDR2 YNNKEL (reference sequence). The CDR3 consists of 14 residues. Here the CDR3 reads CASSQDTAGAEQFF. DNA of the CDR3: TGTGCCAGCAGCCAAGATACGGCCGGGGCTGAGCAGTTCTTC.

The chain employs TRBV7-2 and TRBJ2-3; D remains ambiguous. V was cut by 5 bases and J by 7 bases, with 10 bases left in between. CDR1 is SGHTA, CDR2 FQGNSA, per germline. The CDR3 is 12 residues long. CDR3 loop: CASSLSQNTQYF. The CDR3 bases are TGTGCCAGCAGCCTCTCACAGAATACGCAGTATTTT.

The rearrangement uses TRBV29-1 and TRBJ2-7, with 9 bases identical to TRBD2. The V gene end was trimmed by 2 bases and the J gene end by 2 bases; junction bases not matched to a gene: 4. CDR1 is SQVTM, CDR2 ANQGSEA, per germline. This CDR3 is built from 14 residues. In nucleotides, the CDR3 is TGCAGCGTTGAATTTGCGGGAGGGGCCTACGAGCAGTACTTC. Translation gives CSVEFAGGAYEQYF.

About this clonotype itself: A much more abundant neighbour one base away suggests this may be a read error. This chain links TRBV7-2 with TRBJ2-7; 9 nucleotides agree with TRBD2. The germline gives CDR1 SGHTA, CDR2 FQGNSA. V dropped 2 bases and J dropped 2; count of bases not matched to a gene: 4. There are 15 residues in the CDR3. The CDR3 region is CASSLKASGAYEQYF. In nucleotides, the CDR3 is TGTGCCAGCAGCTTAAAAGCTAGCGGGGCCTACGAGCAGTACTTC.

This clonotype showed up just a few times. The genes are TRBV6-2 or TRBV6-3 and TRBJ2-7, with 7 bases fitting TRBD2. Germline V gene data show CDR1 as MNHEY and CDR2 as SVGEGT. The CDR3 is made up of 18 amino acids. J was trimmed by 8 bases and V by 0 bases; bases with no gene match: 19. For the CDR3, the DNA is TGTGCCAGCAGTTACTCGAAGTCCAGCGGGATTGGCGGGGTCAAGCAGTACTTC. Encoded protein: CASSYSKSSGIGGVKQYF.

The chain is built from TRBV28 and TRBJ2-1, with D unresolved. The CDR3 consists of 16 residues. V was trimmed by 6 bases and J by 2 bases, leaving 17 bases between them. CDR1 and CDR2 (germline): MDHEN, SYDVKM. This CDR3 reads CASSLSLADPYNEQFF. As DNA, the CDR3 is TGTGCCAGCAGCCTCTCCTTGGCGGATCCCTACAATGAGCAGTTCTTC.

This clonotype has just a few counts. This chain connects TRBV9 to TRBJ2-6, with D unresolved. The CDR3 runs to 16 residues. Germline CDR1 SGDLS, CDR2 YYNGEE. V lost 2 bases and J lost 2, with 11 bases in between. In DNA form, the CDR3 reads TGTGCCAGCAGCGTTGGGAATTCGGCTGGGGCCAACGTCCTGACTTTC. Its protein is CASSVGNSAGANVLTF.